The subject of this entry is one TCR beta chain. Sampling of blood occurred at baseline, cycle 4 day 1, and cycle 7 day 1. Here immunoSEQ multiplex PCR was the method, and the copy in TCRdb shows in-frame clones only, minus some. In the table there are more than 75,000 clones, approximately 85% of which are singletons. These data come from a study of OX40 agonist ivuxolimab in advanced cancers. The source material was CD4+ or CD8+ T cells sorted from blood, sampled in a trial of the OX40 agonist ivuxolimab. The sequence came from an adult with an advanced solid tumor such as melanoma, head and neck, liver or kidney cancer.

In DNA, the CDR3 is TGCGCCAGCAGCAAAGAGGGGGCCTACGAGCAGTACTTC. Translated: CASSKEGAYEQYF. The V and J genes are TRBV5-1 and TRBJ2-7; D is perhaps TRBD1 (6 bases). The V gene lost 4 bases and the J gene lost 2 bases, with 10 bases spanning the gap. The length of the CDR3 is 13 residues. Germline-derived CDR1 and CDR2 are SGHRS and YFSETQ.